The source of this T cell receptor beta chain is a study of brain metastases from non-small cell lung cancer. Study conclusions and caveats: Metastases had sparse T cells but largely shared repertoires with primaries.

The V and J ends lost 1 base and 6 bases respectively, with 16 bases between them. Germline V lookup: CDR1 LGHDT, CDR2 YNNKEL (reference sequence). The CDR3 covers 15 residues. The method was immunoSEQ multiplex PCR; TCRdb's version includes in-frame clones alone and lacks a portion of them. The sample lists approximately 3,000 clones; 88% were seen once. In its sample, this clone was seen a few times. Its antigen is not known. Sequenced sample: primary lung tumor tissue. This chain uses TRBV3-1 (or the pseudogene TRBV3-2) with TRBJ2-7, with D possibly being TRBD1 (5 bases). This TCR was recovered from a donor older than 35 with non-small cell lung cancer. The CDR3 DNA follows: TGTGCCAGCAGCCAAGTACGTGCAGGGAATGGCGAGCAGTACTTC. Amino acids: CASSQVRAGNGEQYF.